This T cell receptor beta chain is drawn from a study of blood T cell repertoires in COVID-19. In the study overall: Sites in the United States, Italy and Spain provided acute and convalescent COVID-19 samples.

Germline V gene sequence: CDR1 MNHEY, CDR2 SVGAGI. With V trimmed by 6 bases and J by 2 bases, 3 bases remained unmatched. The CDR3 runs 13 residues. Original processing notes: Reference gene primers were amplified, and this amplification served to estimate nucleated cell counts. Assay: immunoSEQ multiplex PCR; the TCRdb copy retains only in-frame clones and omits some. V and J calls and clone size are those listed in that table; D and trimming were worked out from the DNA. The sample yields some 250,000 clones, 75% to 90% seen once. As for this clone: Other nucleotide sequences from this sample produce the same CDR3.

The genes are TRBV6-5 and TRBJ2-5; TRBD2 matches 7 bases. The TCR originated in a man aged 55 to 70 who had recovered from COVID-19. The sequenced material came from peripheral blood. CDR3 sequence reads: CASRRTSQETQYF. The CDR3 DNA is TGTGCCAGCAGACGGACTAGTCAAGAGACCCAGTACTTC.